These 5 T cell receptor beta chains originate from one sample sequenced in a study of beta chain features in type 1 diabetes. Study-level findings and limits: Moderately but significantly shorter TCRB CDR3s were found in Type 1 diabetes patients in all four CD4+ subsets.

Their antigens are not known. Every bit of the isolated RNA underwent reverse transcription, so sequencing read expressed TCRB transcripts. TCRdb keeps only in-frame clones here, not all; method: immunoSEQ multiplex PCR. The sample contains 400,000 or so clones, over 10% of which appear only once. The sample consisted of naive CD4+ T cells from blood. Every receptor here comes from a young woman with type 1 diabetes.

V and J are TRBV7-3 and TRBJ2-1; 7 bases fit TRBD1. J was trimmed by 6 bases and V by 3 bases; bases with no gene match: 8. Germline CDR1 is SGHTA and CDR2 is FQGTGA. The CDR3 length is 15 residues. The DNA for the CDR3 is TGTGCCAGCAGCTTTTGGGGGACAGACCCCAATGAGCAGTTCTTC. Protein sequence: CASSFWGTDPNEQFF.

The rearrangement joins TRBV27 to TRBJ2-1; the match to TRBD2 covers 11 bases. Germline V CDR1 and CDR2: MNHEY, SMNVEV (reference sequence). With 8 bases clipped from V and 10 bases from J, the junction kept 13 bases outside the gene matches. The CDR3 spans 15 residues. The CDR3: CASRPGLAERAEQFF. DNA for the CDR3: TGTGCCAGCCGACCGGGACTAGCGGAACGAGCGGAGCAGTTCTTC.

The V and J genes are TRBV6-5 and TRBJ2-3; TRBD1 aligns across 7 bases. CDR3 length: 15 residues. Germline V gene data show CDR1 as MNHEY and CDR2 as SVGAGI. Germline trimming cut 5 bases from V and 1 base from J; bases unmatched to any gene: 6. Written as DNA, the CDR3 is TGTGCCAGCAGTCAACAGGGGCACGGCACAGATACGCAGTATTTT. It yields the protein CASSQQGHGTDTQYF.

V usage is TRBV5-1 and J usage is TRBJ2-5, with 9 bases matching TRBD2. J lost 10 bases, V lost 1 base, and 8 bases had no gene match. Germline V gene data show CDR1 as SGHRS and CDR2 as YFSETQ. The CDR3 is 14 amino acids. The DNA of the CDR3 is TGCGCCAGCAGCTTGTTGCCTAGCGGGAAGGACCAGTACTTC. Amino acid sequence: CASSLLPSGKDQYF. Complete variable domain (other parts from reference TRBV5-1 and TRBJ2-5): KAGVTQTPRYLIKTRGQQVTLSCSPISGHRSVSWYQQTPGQGLQFLFEYFSETQRNKGNFPGRFSGRQFSNSRSEMNVSTLELGDSALYLCASSLLPSGKDQYFGPGTRLLVL.

This clone was observed a few times. The chain has TRBV19 and TRBJ2-6, with D possibly TRBD2 on 5 matching bases. The CDR3 has 15 residues. Between the trimmed V and J ends, which lost 7 bases and 0 bases, there was a span of 10 bases. The germline gives CDR1 LNHDA, CDR2 SQIVND (reference sequence). The CDR3 DNA reads TGTGCCAGTATTCCGGCGGGCTCTGGGGCCAACGTCCTGACTTTC. It encodes CASIPAGSGANVLTF.